A selection of T cell receptor beta chains follows, all from one sample in a study of T cell responses to AZD1222 COVID-19 vaccine. Clones were sequenced by immunoSEQ multiplex PCR, and TCRdb holds only the in-frame ones, with some missing. In the table there are about 100,000 clones, 80% to 95% of which are singletons. The specimen was peripheral blood, collected on day 0 of AZD1222 vaccination. These receptors were obtained from an adult in good health. Both conserved end residues are part of each CDR3. Each record gives: D gene, J gene, clone size, V gene, CDR3 DNA, CDR3 protein. The D gene is left open where the match is weak. Clone size is stated in some rows and not others, as once, few, many or a class when expanded.

d_gene: .; j_gene: TRBJ2-3; abundance: .; v_gene: TRBV24-1; CDR3nt: TGTGCCACCAGTGATTTAGAAGGACCTAGCACAGATACGCAGTATTTT; CDR3aa: CATSDLEGPSTDTQYF
d_gene: .; j_gene: TRBJ2-1; abundance: .; v_gene: TRBV7-9; CDR3nt: TGTGCCAGCAGCTTAGTTCAGGGCTCCTACAATGAGCAGTTCTTC; CDR3aa: CASSLVQGSYNEQFF
d_gene: .; j_gene: TRBJ1-1; abundance: .; v_gene: TRBV5-1; CDR3nt: TGCGCCAGCAGCTTAACACACCAGGAAGCTTTCTTT; CDR3aa: CASSLTHQEAFF
d_gene: TRBD2; j_gene: TRBJ2-5; abundance: .; v_gene: TRBV5-8; CDR3nt: TGTGCCAGCAGCTTGCGAGGGAGGGGCTCAGAGACCCAGTACTTC; CDR3aa: CASSLRGRGSETQYF
d_gene: TRBD1; j_gene: TRBJ1-5; abundance: .; v_gene: TRBV2; CDR3nt: TGTGCCAGCAGTACTCAGGGGGTTAATCAGCCCCAGCATTTT; CDR3aa: CASSTQGVNQPQHF
d_gene: .; j_gene: TRBJ1-6; abundance: .; v_gene: TRBV5-5; CDR3nt: TGTGCCAGCAGCCATGTTGACTGGGACTATAATTCACCCCTCCACTTT; CDR3aa: CASSHVDWDYNSPLHF
d_gene: .; j_gene: TRBJ2-6; abundance: .; v_gene: TRBV11-2; CDR3nt: TGTGCCAGCAGCTTCGGGGTGGGCAACGTCCTGACTTTC; CDR3aa: CASSFGVGNVLTF
d_gene: .; j_gene: TRBJ2-7; abundance: .; v_gene: TRBV3-1/TRBV3-2; CDR3nt: TGTGCCAGCAGCCCCCTTGTCCGGGGAGTCTACGAGCAGTACTTC; CDR3aa: CASSPLVRGVYEQYF
d_gene: .; j_gene: TRBJ2-7; abundance: .; v_gene: TRBV11-2; CDR3nt: TGTGCCAGCAGCTTAAGATCCCCGGGTCCCTACGAGCAGTACTTC; CDR3aa: CASSLRSPGPYEQYF
d_gene: .; j_gene: TRBJ1-3; abundance: .; v_gene: TRBV28; CDR3nt: TGTGCCAGCATCCTTTCCGGGGGGAATCTGGGCACCATATATTTT; CDR3aa: CASILSGGNLGTIYF
d_gene: .; j_gene: TRBJ2-7; abundance: .; v_gene: TRBV11-2; CDR3nt: TGTGCCAGCGGCGACGGGAGATTTCCCTACGAGCAGTACTTC; CDR3aa: CASGDGRFPYEQYF
d_gene: .; j_gene: TRBJ2-3; abundance: .; v_gene: TRBV12-3/TRBV12-4; CDR3nt: TGTGCCAGCAGTCGGACAGATACGCAGTATTTT; CDR3aa: CASSRTDTQYF
d_gene: .; j_gene: TRBJ1-5; abundance: .; v_gene: TRBV19; CDR3nt: TGTGCCTCAGGCCCCCAGGGGAGTGGCAATCAGCCCCAGCATTTT; CDR3aa: CASGPQGSGNQPQHF
d_gene: .; j_gene: TRBJ2-3; abundance: .; v_gene: TRBV30; CDR3nt: TGTGCCTGGAGAGCCACCGGGGGCGCAGATACGCAGTATTTT; CDR3aa: CAWRATGGADTQYF
d_gene: TRBD1; j_gene: TRBJ1-3; abundance: .; v_gene: TRBV3-1/TRBV3-2; CDR3nt: TGTGCCAGCAGCCATTTCTACAGGGGGCAACAAGGAAACACCATATATTTT; CDR3aa: CASSHFYRGQQGNTIYF
d_gene: .; j_gene: TRBJ1-1; abundance: .; v_gene: TRBV4-2; CDR3nt: TGTGCCAGCAGCCAAGCTACGAACACTGAAGCTTTCTTT; CDR3aa: CASSQATNTEAFF
d_gene: TRBD1; j_gene: TRBJ2-2; abundance: .; v_gene: TRBV2; CDR3nt: TGTGCCAGCAGTACCTCGGGGACAGCGAACACCGGGGAGCTGTTTTTT; CDR3aa: CASSTSGTANTGELFF
d_gene: .; j_gene: TRBJ2-1; abundance: .; v_gene: TRBV21-1; CDR3nt: TGTGCCAGCAGCAAAGAGACAGGGGGGCCCAATGAGCAGTTCTTC; CDR3aa: CASSKETGGPNEQFF
d_gene: TRBD1; j_gene: TRBJ2-1; abundance: .; v_gene: TRBV18; CDR3nt: TGTGCCAGCTCACCTGGGGTTGGACAGGGTACTTACAATGAGCAGTTCTTC; CDR3aa: CASSPGVGQGTYNEQFF
d_gene: .; j_gene: TRBJ1-6; abundance: .; v_gene: TRBV6-5; CDR3nt: TGTGCCAGCAGTTATAGCACAGGAAGTAATTCACCCCTCCACTTT; CDR3aa: CASSYSTGSNSPLHF
d_gene: .; j_gene: TRBJ1-1; abundance: .; v_gene: TRBV4-1; CDR3nt: TGCGCCAGCAGCCCAGACCCGAACACTGAAGCTTTCTTT; CDR3aa: CASSPDPNTEAFF
d_gene: .; j_gene: TRBJ1-3; abundance: .; v_gene: TRBV6-1; CDR3nt: TGTGCCAGCAGTGAAAGTGGGGAAGCTGGAAACACCATATATTTT; CDR3aa: CASSESGEAGNTIYF
d_gene: TRBD1; j_gene: TRBJ2-1; abundance: .; v_gene: TRBV27; CDR3nt: TGTGCCAGCAGACGGGACAGGGGGGATGAGCAGTTCTTC; CDR3aa: CASRRDRGDEQFF
d_gene: TRBD1; j_gene: TRBJ2-2; abundance: .; v_gene: TRBV9; CDR3nt: TGTGCCAGCAGCGCCGACAGGGGGACGAACACCGGGGAGCTGTTTTTT; CDR3aa: CASSADRGTNTGELFF
d_gene: .; j_gene: TRBJ2-1; abundance: .; v_gene: TRBV19; CDR3nt: TGTGCCAGTAGTATTGGTGCCTCCTCCTACAATGAGCAGTTCTTC; CDR3aa: CASSIGASSYNEQFF
d_gene: .; j_gene: TRBJ1-2; abundance: .; v_gene: TRBV27; CDR3nt: TGTGCCAGCAGACAAGACGCTAACTATGGCTACACCTTC; CDR3aa: CASRQDANYGYTF
d_gene: .; j_gene: TRBJ1-1; abundance: .; v_gene: TRBV7-3; CDR3nt: TGTGCCAGCCGCTCCGGGGGAACAAACACTGAAGCTTTCTTT; CDR3aa: CASRSGGTNTEAFF
d_gene: .; j_gene: TRBJ1-4; abundance: .; v_gene: TRBV2; CDR3nt: TGTGCCAGCAGTACCGGGACTCCCGCAACTAATGAAAAACTGTTTTTT; CDR3aa: CASSTGTPATNEKLFF
d_gene: .; j_gene: TRBJ1-5; abundance: .; v_gene: TRBV6-5; CDR3nt: TGTGCCAGCAGTTACCTTAGAAGTCAGCCCCAGCATTTT; CDR3aa: CASSYLRSQPQHF
d_gene: TRBD1; j_gene: TRBJ1-5; abundance: .; v_gene: TRBV23-1; CDR3nt: TGCGCCATCCCCAGAAGGACAGGGTGGAGCAATCAGCCCCAGCATTTT; CDR3aa: CAIPRRTGWSNQPQHF
d_gene: .; j_gene: TRBJ2-2; abundance: few; v_gene: TRBV5-1; CDR3nt: TGCGCCAGCAATCCCCTAGGGGGGAGTGACACCGGGGAGCTGTTTTTT; CDR3aa: CASNPLGGSDTGELFF
d_gene: TRBD1; j_gene: TRBJ2-1; abundance: .; v_gene: TRBV12-3/TRBV12-4; CDR3nt: TGTGCCAGCAGCGGGACAGGGGTCAATGAGCAGTTCTTC; CDR3aa: CASSGTGVNEQFF
d_gene: .; j_gene: TRBJ1-1; abundance: .; v_gene: TRBV19; CDR3nt: TGTGCCAGTAGTAAAGGGGGGTCCGAAATGAACACTGAAGCTTTCTTT; CDR3aa: CASSKGGSEMNTEAFF
d_gene: .; j_gene: TRBJ2-7; abundance: .; v_gene: TRBV5-1; CDR3nt: TGCGCCAGCAGCTTGGCCACTCGGGCAGGTGACAACTACGAGCAGTACTTC; CDR3aa: CASSLATRAGDNYEQYF
d_gene: .; j_gene: TRBJ2-5; abundance: .; v_gene: TRBV5-1; CDR3nt: TGCGCCAGCAGCGTCCAAGAGACCCAGTACTTC; CDR3aa: CASSVQETQYF
d_gene: TRBD1; j_gene: TRBJ1-2; abundance: few; v_gene: TRBV4-1; CDR3nt: TGCGCCAGCAGCCAACCGACAGGGGAGGTTGGCTACACCTTC; CDR3aa: CASSQPTGEVGYTF
d_gene: TRBD2; j_gene: TRBJ2-3; abundance: .; v_gene: TRBV29-1; CDR3nt: TGCAGCGTTGGGACTAGCGGGAGTTTGACAGATACGCAGTATTTT; CDR3aa: CSVGTSGSLTDTQYF
d_gene: .; j_gene: TRBJ1-1; abundance: .; v_gene: TRBV7-2; CDR3nt: TGTGCCAGCAGCTTAGCCCCCCAGGGCACTGAAGCTTTCTTT; CDR3aa: CASSLAPQGTEAFF
d_gene: TRBD2; j_gene: TRBJ2-1; abundance: .; v_gene: TRBV7-2; CDR3nt: TGTGCCAGCAGCCCGTTCAGCGGGAGCAATGAGCAGTTCTTC; CDR3aa: CASSPFSGSNEQFF
d_gene: .; j_gene: TRBJ1-3; abundance: .; v_gene: TRBV3-1/TRBV3-2; CDR3nt: TGTGCCAGCAGTCGCGGGACGGTGGCCGGAAACACCATATATTTT; CDR3aa: CASSRGTVAGNTIYF
d_gene: .; j_gene: TRBJ1-5; abundance: .; v_gene: TRBV6-1; CDR3nt: TGTGCCAGCAGTGACAGGGGTGGCAATCAGCCCCAGCATTTT; CDR3aa: CASSDRGGNQPQHF
d_gene: .; j_gene: TRBJ1-5; abundance: .; v_gene: TRBV11-2; CDR3nt: TGTGCCAGCAGCTTAGATAGCAATCAGCCCCAGCATTTT; CDR3aa: CASSLDSNQPQHF
d_gene: .; j_gene: TRBJ2-3; abundance: .; v_gene: TRBV30; CDR3nt: TGTGCCTGGAGTGTACAAGCTGATAGTAGCACAGATACGCAGTATTTT; CDR3aa: CAWSVQADSSTDTQYF
d_gene: .; j_gene: TRBJ1-2; abundance: .; v_gene: TRBV2; CDR3nt: TGTGCCAGCAGTGAAGGGGGCAGGGGCGATAACTATGGCTACACCTTC; CDR3aa: CASSEGGRGDNYGYTF
d_gene: TRBD2; j_gene: TRBJ2-7; abundance: .; v_gene: TRBV7-6; CDR3nt: TGTGCCAGCAGCTTAGGCGGGAGGGCCTTTCCCTACGAGCAGTACTTC; CDR3aa: CASSLGGRAFPYEQYF
d_gene: .; j_gene: TRBJ1-4; abundance: .; v_gene: TRBV28; CDR3nt: TGTGCCAGCAGTTTAAGCGGGGCAGCAACTAATGAAAAACTGTTTTTT; CDR3aa: CASSLSGAATNEKLFF
d_gene: .; j_gene: TRBJ1-5; abundance: .; v_gene: TRBV2; CDR3nt: TGTGCCAGCATGGGAGGCAGCCACAATCAGCCCCAGCATTTT; CDR3aa: CASMGGSHNQPQHF
d_gene: TRBD1; j_gene: TRBJ2-3; abundance: .; v_gene: TRBV27; CDR3nt: TGTGCCAGCAGTCCGCGACAGGGGTCAGATACGCAGTATTTT; CDR3aa: CASSPRQGSDTQYF
d_gene: .; j_gene: TRBJ2-6; abundance: .; v_gene: TRBV7-8; CDR3nt: TGTGCCAGCAGCTCCTTCCGGGGCAGGGCCGTGGCCAACGTCCTGACTTTC; CDR3aa: CASSSFRGRAVANVLTF
d_gene: .; j_gene: TRBJ2-1; abundance: .; v_gene: TRBV7-2; CDR3nt: TGTGCCAGCAGCTTTTCAGGGCCCCACAATGAGCAGTTCTTC; CDR3aa: CASSFSGPHNEQFF
d_gene: TRBD2; j_gene: TRBJ2-7; abundance: .; v_gene: TRBV6-5; CDR3nt: TGTGCCAGCAGTTACTCCACTAGCGGGAGGGCCGGTGAGCAGTACTTC; CDR3aa: CASSYSTSGRAGEQYF
d_gene: .; j_gene: TRBJ1-2; abundance: .; v_gene: TRBV19; CDR3nt: TGTGCCAGTAGTATAGTTACTTTGGAGGGCGGCTACACCTTC; CDR3aa: CASSIVTLEGGYTF
d_gene: TRBD1; j_gene: TRBJ1-5; abundance: .; v_gene: TRBV19; CDR3nt: TGTGCCAGTCTAAAACAGGGGATGGGCAATCAGCCCCAGCATTTT; CDR3aa: CASLKQGMGNQPQHF
d_gene: .; j_gene: TRBJ2-2; abundance: .; v_gene: TRBV28; CDR3nt: TGTGCCACCTTCTTACTAGGTTCGAACACCGGGGAGCTGTTTTTT; CDR3aa: CATFLLGSNTGELFF
d_gene: TRBD2; j_gene: TRBJ2-1; abundance: once; v_gene: TRBV3-1/TRBV3-2; CDR3nt: TGTGCCAGCAGCCAAGGGTCCCCTAGCGGGAGTACAGGTGAGCAGTTCTTC; CDR3aa: CASSQGSPSGSTGEQFF
d_gene: TRBD2; j_gene: TRBJ2-7; abundance: .; v_gene: TRBV19; CDR3nt: TGTGCCAGTAGCATTATAGCGGGAGGCTCTGGGCAGTACTTC; CDR3aa: CASSIIAGGSGQYF
d_gene: .; j_gene: TRBJ1-2; abundance: few; v_gene: TRBV4-2; CDR3nt: TGTGCCAGCAGCCAAGATAGGCATAACTATGGCTACACCTTC; CDR3aa: CASSQDRHNYGYTF
d_gene: TRBD1; j_gene: TRBJ1-5; abundance: .; v_gene: TRBV19; CDR3nt: TGTGCCAGTCTGGACAGGACATATAGCAATCAGCCCCAGCATTTT; CDR3aa: CASLDRTYSNQPQHF
d_gene: .; j_gene: TRBJ2-7; abundance: .; v_gene: TRBV4-2; CDR3nt: TGTGCCAGCAGCCAAGATTACTCCTACGAGCAGTACTTC; CDR3aa: CASSQDYSYEQYF
d_gene: TRBD1; j_gene: TRBJ1-3; abundance: .; v_gene: TRBV6-5; CDR3nt: TGTGCCAGCGGGACAGGGTCTTTCTCTGGAAACACCATATATTTT; CDR3aa: CASGTGSFSGNTIYF